These 30 T cell receptor beta chains were all obtained from the same sample, sequenced in a study of T cells in Graves' hyperthyroidism and ophthalmopathy. There were TCR beta CDR3 regions amplified from RNA transcripts. The HTBI primer set was used in a first-round RT-PCR of the TCR CDR3. TCRdb re-called the multiplex PCR reads through MiXCR, storing one row per CDR3 protein. The sample includes about 710,000 distinct CDR3 sequences, 16% seen only once; the top ten take around 8%. Sequencing was performed on blood. Source of these receptors: a man between 18 and 29 years old with Graves' hyperthyroidism.

The genes are TRBV5-1 and TRBJ2-2; D is unresolved. The germline V gene has CDR1 SGHRS and CDR2 YFSETQ. The ends were cut back, 0 bases at V and 2 bases at J, with 8 bases in the middle. The CDR3 has 15 residues. The CDR3, as DNA: TGCGCCAGCAGCTTGGAGGCAGCTAACACCGGGGAGCTGTTTTTT. It translates to CASSLEAANTGELFF.

This clonotype was detected ten times or more. The V and J genes are TRBV12-3 or TRBV12-4 and TRBJ1-6; D uncertain. V shed 4 bases and J shed 7 bases, with 11 bases lying between them. The CDR3 is made up of 14 amino acids. This CDR3 is CASSWVGQNSPLHF. The CDR3 DNA reads TGTGCCAGCAGTTGGGTCGGTCAGAATTCACCCCTCCACTTT.

The chain has TRBV5-1 and TRBJ2-3; D is unclear. V was trimmed by 1 base and J by 2 bases, leaving 8 bases between them. Germline V gene lookup returns CDR1 SGHRS and CDR2 YFSETQ. The CDR3 runs to 14 residues. CDR3: CASSLLKFTDTQYF. The CDR3 DNA is TGCGCCAGCAGCTTGCTTAAATTCACAGATACGCAGTATTTT.

This clonotype showed up just a few times. CDR3 region: CASSQDVSPDTGELFF. The CDR3 DNA is TGTGCCAGCAGCCAAGACGTGTCACCCGACACCGGGGAGCTGTTTTTT. The chain recombines TRBV3-1 with TRBJ2-2; D remains ambiguous. V gave up 0 bases and J gave up 3 bases, with 11 bases separating them. This CDR3 has 16 amino acids. Germline V lookup: CDR1 LGHDT, CDR2 YNNKEL (reference sequence).

At least ten counts were recorded for this clonotype. CDR3 in DNA: TGTGCCAGCAGTCTAAACTGGGACAGCCAGACCTACGAGCAGTACTTC. Encoded protein: CASSLNWDSQTYEQYF. V and J are TRBV28 and TRBJ2-7; 7 nucleotides align to TRBD1. The CDR3 contains 16 residues. V was clipped by 5 bases and J by 2 bases; unmatched bases: 12. The germline V gene has CDR1 MDHEN and CDR2 SYDVKM. Supplemented by reference TRBV28 and TRBJ2-7, the full variable domain reads DVKVTQSSRYLVKRTGEKVFLECVQDMDHENMFWYRQDPGLGLRLIYFSYDVKMKEKGDIPEGYSVSREKKERFSLILESASTNQTSMYLCASSLNWDSQTYEQYFGPGTRLTVT.

This clonotype came up many times. The chain has TRBV12-3 or TRBV12-4 and TRBJ2-5; D is perhaps TRBD1 (5 bases). The CDR3 totals 14 residues. Trimming cost V 0 bases and J 4 bases, with 9 bases left between them. The CDR3 protein is CASSLARRGETQYF. The DNA for the CDR3 is TGTGCCAGCAGTTTAGCGAGAAGGGGAGAGACCCAGTACTTC.

The sample holds many counts of this clonotype. This chain uses TRBV28 with TRBJ2-1; D assignment may be TRBD1 or TRBD2 (5 bases each). This CDR3 region has 14 residues. V was clipped by 6 bases and J by 4 bases, with 13 bases between them. Germline CDR1 reads MDHEN; CDR2 reads SYDVKM. In DNA form, the CDR3 reads TGTGCCAGCAGCCTCTGGGGCGGGTACAATGAGCAGTTCTTC. Protein product: CASSLWGGYNEQFF.

This clonotype was detected ten times or more. The chain combines TRBV12-3 or TRBV12-4 with TRBJ2-3; D might be TRBD2 (5 bases). V was trimmed by 5 bases and J by 3 bases, leaving 18 bases between them. CDR3 size: 16 residues. This CDR3 reads CASSTRVDPKTDTQYF. The CDR3 coding sequence is TGTGCCAGCAGTACTAGGGTAGACCCCAAAACAGATACGCAGTATTTT.

This clonotype was counted between two and nine times. This chain joins TRBV12-3 or TRBV12-4 and TRBJ2-3; 7 bases align to TRBD1. V was pared by 6 bases and J by 6 bases, with 3 bases of the junction left unmatched. CDR3 size: 12 residues. CDR3 bases: TGTGCCAGCAGAACAGGGGCGGATACGCAGTATTTT. This encodes CASRTGADTQYF.

There are many counts of this clonotype. The rearrangement links TRBV28 to TRBJ1-6; possible D gene TRBD1, 5 bases. This CDR3 spans 16 amino acids. The ends were cut back, 5 bases at V and 4 bases at J, with 15 bases in the middle. CDR1 MDHEN and CDR2 SYDVKM come from the germline V gene. The CDR3 loop reads CASSPGSTGYNSPLHF. The CDR3 DNA follows: TGTGCCAGCAGTCCCGGATCCACAGGTTATAATTCACCCCTCCACTTT.

This clonotype was recorded many times. V and J are TRBV29-1 and TRBJ2-3; 10 nucleotides match TRBD1. There are 16 residues in the CDR3. The V gene's germline CDR1 is SQVTM and CDR2 ANQGSEA. Trimming cost V 4 bases and J 0 bases; bases outside gene matches: 7. This CDR3 reads CSVGGTGATSTDTQYF. The DNA for the CDR3 is TGCAGCGTTGGGGGGACAGGGGCGACTAGCACAGATACGCAGTATTTT.

V and J are TRBV20-1 and TRBJ1-4, with 9 nucleotides matching TRBD1. CDR3 size: 14 residues. With V trimmed by 2 bases and J by 5 bases, 3 bases remained unmatched. Germline V gene lookup returns CDR1 DFQATT and CDR2 SNEGSKA (reference sequence). This CDR3 reads CSARMGTGNEKLFF. As DNA, the CDR3 is TGCAGTGCTAGAATGGGGACAGGGAATGAAAAACTGTTTTTT.

This clonotype was recorded many times. The chain carries TRBV12-3 or TRBV12-4 and TRBJ2-5; the D gene could be TRBD1 or TRBD2 (6 bases each). This CDR3 spans 14 amino acids. V gave up 6 bases and J gave up 4 bases, with 15 bases separating them. For the CDR3, the DNA is TGTGCCAGCAGCCGCGACAGGAGGGGAGAGACCCAGTACTTC. Its protein product is CASSRDRRGETQYF.

V usage is TRBV2 and J usage is TRBJ1-5; the D gene is possibly TRBD1 (5 bases). The CDR3 totals 14 residues. Deletions cut 4 bases from V and 7 bases from J, with 14 bases between. CDR1 and CDR2 (germline): SNHLY, FYNNEI. Here the CDR3 reads CASSGGGGGQPQHF. For the CDR3, the DNA is TGTGCCAGCAGTGGGGGGGGGGGAGGGCAGCCCCAGCATTTT.

This clonotype was recorded at least ten times. The chain couples TRBV12-3 or TRBV12-4 to TRBJ1-2; 12 nucleotides match TRBD1. The CDR3 totals 15 residues. The V segment lost 3 bases and the J segment 3 bases; nucleotides outside the gene matches: 2. Here the CDR3 reads CASSLGQGAHYGYTF. Here the CDR3 DNA reads TGTGCCAGCAGTTTGGGACAGGGGGCACACTATGGCTACACCTTC.

The gene calls are TRBV5-1 and TRBJ2-1; no firm D call. V lost 4 bases, J lost 4 bases, and 15 bases lay in between. Germline-derived CDR1 and CDR2 are SGHRS and YFSETQ. This CDR3 contains 15 residues. In DNA form, the CDR3 reads TGCGCCAGCAGCCCCGACGGGCCTCAGTACAATGAGCAGTTCTTC. Protein sequence: CASSPDGPQYNEQFF.

The CDR3 DNA sequence: TGTGCCAGCTCGGATCCTCAGGGCAGGACCGGGGAGCTGTTTTTT. This translates into CASSDPQGRTGELFF. V usage is TRBV12-3 or TRBV12-4 and J usage is TRBJ2-2; D is possibly TRBD1 (5 bases). There are 15 residues in the CDR3. Between the trimmed V and J ends, which lost 8 bases and 5 bases, there was a span of 18 bases.

This clonotype occurred many times. This rearrangement joins TRBV28 to TRBJ1-6, with unresolved D. Germline loops: CDR1 MDHEN, CDR2 SYDVKM. Trimming cost V 3 bases and J 5 bases, with 17 bases left between them. This CDR3 comprises 17 residues. For the CDR3, the DNA is TGTGCCAGCAGTTTGGGAGCGGGTCAGTGGGATAATTCACCCCTCCACTTT. Residues: CASSLGAGQWDNSPLHF.

The chain carries TRBV6-1 and TRBJ2-1; D call uncertain. Looked up from germline, CDR1 is MNHNS and CDR2 is SASEGT. This CDR3 is 12 amino acids long. Between the trimmed V and J ends, which lost 2 bases and 4 bases, there was a span of 3 bases. The CDR3 region has the DNA TGTGCCAGCAGTGAACTGTACAATGAGCAGTTCTTC. Its translation is CASSELYNEQFF.

This clonotype was counted at least ten times. The chain is built from TRBV12-3 or TRBV12-4 and TRBJ2-1, with 7 bases that match TRBD1. CDR3 size: 14 residues. Losses at the gene ends were 7 bases for V and 1 base for J; bases not matched to a gene: 4. CDR3 bases: TGTGCCAGCAATTACAGGGGTTCCTACAATGAGCAGTTCTTC. As protein: CASNYRGSYNEQFF.

The chain couples TRBV19 to TRBJ2-3, with D possibly being TRBD2 (6 bases). V lost 5 bases, J lost 4 bases, and 19 bases lay in between. The germline gives CDR1 LNHDA, CDR2 SQIVND (reference sequence). This CDR3 spans 16 amino acids. The CDR3 spells CASSPRRDGVADTQYF. The CDR3 DNA is TGTGCCAGTAGTCCGAGGAGGGACGGAGTGGCAGATACGCAGTATTTT.

This clonotype was recorded many times. This rearrangement joins TRBV15 to TRBJ1-1; D is ambiguous. Germline CDR1 is LNHNV and CDR2 is YYDKDF (reference sequence). This CDR3 has 15 amino acids. The V end lost 4 bases, the J end lost 3 bases, and 15 bases lay between the germline ends. The CDR3, as DNA: TGTGCCACCAGCAAAGCAGCCCGAAGGTACACTGAAGCTTTCTTT. As protein: CATSKAARRYTEAFF.

This clonotype appeared a few times. CDR3 coding DNA: TGTGCCAGCAGCTTAGCGCCCGGGCGTGGCACCGGGGAGCTGTTTTTT. This encodes CASSLAPGRGTGELFF. The chain combines TRBV7-9 with TRBJ2-2; no firm D call. Germline V gives CDR1 SEHNR, CDR2 FQNEAQ (reference sequence). Trimming pared 0 bases from V and 4 bases from J, leaving 12 bases between. CDR3 size: 16 residues.

This clonotype was seen a few times. V and J are TRBV25-1 and TRBJ1-5; 8 nucleotides align to TRBD1. Germline V CDR1 and CDR2: MGHDK, SYGVNS. The CDR3 length is 16 residues. Losses at the gene ends were 8 bases for V and 3 bases for J; bases not matched to a gene: 12. DNA of the CDR3: TGTGCCAGCCTCCTAATACGGACAGGGAACAATCAGCCCCAGCATTTT. This gives the protein CASLLIRTGNNQPQHF.

The chain is built from TRBV7-9 and TRBJ1-2; no definite D call. CDR1 and CDR2 from the germline V gene are SEHNR and FQNEAQ (reference sequence). CDR3 length equals 16 residues. V shed 4 bases and J shed 4 bases, with 19 bases lying between them. CDR3 sequence (DNA): TGTGCCAGCAGCTACGCCGGGCCCAGAGGAGCCTATGGCTACACCTTC. Amino acids: CASSYAGPRGAYGYTF.

The genes are TRBV28 and TRBJ2-3; D perhaps matches TRBD2 (6 bases). Germline V gives CDR1 MDHEN, CDR2 SYDVKM. The germline V and J ends were trimmed by 7 bases and 4 bases, with 21 bases remaining between them. This CDR3 region has 16 residues. The CDR3 sequence: CASTPPPGRRADTQYF. In DNA, the CDR3 is TGTGCCAGCACTCCCCCCCCAGGGAGGAGGGCAGATACGCAGTATTTT.

In its sample, this clonotype was seen many times. CDR3 sequence reads: CASRAPGQGYNEQFF. As DNA, the CDR3 is TGTGCCAGCAGAGCCCCGGGACAGGGCTACAATGAGCAGTTCTTC. The rearrangement links TRBV12-3 or TRBV12-4 to TRBJ2-1; TRBD1 agrees at 9 bases. The CDR3 loop spans 15 amino acids. V shed 6 bases, J shed 3 bases, and the junction held 6 bases outside the gene matches.

The chain uses TRBV6-5 and TRBJ2-2; 9 positions agree with TRBD1. Germline loops: CDR1 MNHEY, CDR2 SVGAGI. The CDR3 spans 17 residues. V shed 0 bases and J 3 bases; nucleotides not matched to a gene: 5. CDR3 in amino acids: CASSYSGQGEDTGELFF. The CDR3 region has the DNA TGTGCCAGCAGTTACTCGGGACAGGGAGAGGACACCGGGGAGCTGTTTTTT.

This clonotype came up many times. This chain joins TRBV6-1 and TRBJ2-1; D uncertain. Trimming took 5 bases from V and 9 from J, leaving 14 bases between them. The CDR3 has 13 residues. The germline V gene encodes CDR1 MNHNS and CDR2 SASEGT. CDR3: CASSYAPDGEQFF. CDR3 coding DNA: TGTGCCAGCAGTTACGCCCCCGACGGTGAGCAGTTCTTC.

The sample holds many counts of this clonotype. The chain carries TRBV3-1 and TRBJ2-7, with a tentative D call TRBD2 (6 bases). Germline V gene lookup returns CDR1 LGHDT and CDR2 YNNKEL (reference sequence). V lost 4 bases to trimming and J lost 0 bases, with 13 bases between them. This CDR3 contains 15 residues. The DNA for the CDR3 is TGTGCCAGCAGCCGGAAGATGGGGGGCTCCTACGAGCAGTACTTC. Translation: CASSRKMGGSYEQYF.